This TCR beta chain was sequenced in a study of graft-versus-host responses after intestinal transplantation. Assay: immunoSEQ multiplex PCR; the TCRdb copy retains only in-frame clones and omits some. The sample contains under 45,000 clones, around 94% of which appear only once. The V and J ends lost 5 bases and 0 bases respectively, with 13 bases between them. This CDR3 region has 15 residues. Per the germline V gene, CDR1 is SGHVS and CDR2 is FQNEAQ. As for this clone: Its target is not known.

The sequencing used unstimulated CD4+ T cells sorted from spleen or lymph node cells, collected before transplant. This chain joins TRBV7-8 and TRBJ1-1, with unresolved D. This TCR was sampled from a human donor who was the organ donor for an intestinal transplant. The CDR3 DNA reads TGTGCCAGCAGCCCCCACCTAGAGATGAACACTGAAGCTTTCTTT. It encodes CASSPHLEMNTEAFF.